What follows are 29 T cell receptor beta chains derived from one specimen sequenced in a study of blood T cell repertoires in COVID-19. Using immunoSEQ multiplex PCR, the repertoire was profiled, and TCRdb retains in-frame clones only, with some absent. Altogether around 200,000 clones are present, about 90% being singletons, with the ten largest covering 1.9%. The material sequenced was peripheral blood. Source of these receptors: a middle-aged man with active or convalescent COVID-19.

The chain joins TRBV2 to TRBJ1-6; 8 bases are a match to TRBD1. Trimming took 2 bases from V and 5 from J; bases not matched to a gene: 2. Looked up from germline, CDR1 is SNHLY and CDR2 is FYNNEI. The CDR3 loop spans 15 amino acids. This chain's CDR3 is CASSETGGDNSPLHF. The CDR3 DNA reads TGTGCCAGCAGTGAAACAGGGGGGGATAATTCACCCCTCCACTTT.

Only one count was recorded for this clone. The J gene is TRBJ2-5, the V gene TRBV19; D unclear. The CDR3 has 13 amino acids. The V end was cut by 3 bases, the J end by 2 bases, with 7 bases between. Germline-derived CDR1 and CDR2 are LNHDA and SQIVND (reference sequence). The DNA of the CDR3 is TGTGCCAGTAGTATTTCCTTGCAAGAGACCCAGTACTTC. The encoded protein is CASSISLQETQYF.

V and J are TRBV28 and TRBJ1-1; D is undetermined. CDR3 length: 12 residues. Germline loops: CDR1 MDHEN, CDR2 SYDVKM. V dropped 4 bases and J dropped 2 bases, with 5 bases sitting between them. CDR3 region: CASSSVNTEAFF. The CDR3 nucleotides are TGTGCCAGCAGTTCGGTAAACACTGAAGCTTTCTTT.

The CDR3 sequence: CASSQGGVGVTEAFF. As DNA, the CDR3 is TGTGCCAGCAGCCAAGGGGGCGTCGGTGTCACTGAAGCTTTCTTT. The V and J genes are TRBV5-6 and TRBJ1-1; TRBD1 matches 7 bases. V was pared by 4 bases and J by 4 bases, with 10 bases of the junction left unmatched. The CDR3 extends over 15 amino acids. CDR1 SGHDT and CDR2 YYEEEE come from the germline V gene.

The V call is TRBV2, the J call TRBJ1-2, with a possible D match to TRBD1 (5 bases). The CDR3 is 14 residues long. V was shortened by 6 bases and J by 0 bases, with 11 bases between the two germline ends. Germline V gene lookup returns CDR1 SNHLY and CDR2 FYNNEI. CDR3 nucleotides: TGTGCCAGCAGATCGGACACGACTAACTATGGCTACACCTTC. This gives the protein CASRSDTTNYGYTF.

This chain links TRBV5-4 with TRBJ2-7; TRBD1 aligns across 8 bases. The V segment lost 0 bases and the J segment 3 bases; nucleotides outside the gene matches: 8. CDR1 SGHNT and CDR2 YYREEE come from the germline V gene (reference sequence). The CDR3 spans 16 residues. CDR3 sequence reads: CASSLEGTGAFYEQYF. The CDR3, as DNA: TGTGCCAGCAGCTTGGAAGGGACAGGTGCCTTCTACGAGCAGTACTTC.

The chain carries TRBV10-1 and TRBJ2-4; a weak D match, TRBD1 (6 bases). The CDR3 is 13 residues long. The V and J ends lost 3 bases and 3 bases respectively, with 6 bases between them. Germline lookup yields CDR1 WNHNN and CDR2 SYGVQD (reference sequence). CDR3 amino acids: CASSDRGKNIQYF. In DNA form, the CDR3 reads TGCGCCAGCAGTGACAGGGGCAAAAACATTCAGTACTTC.

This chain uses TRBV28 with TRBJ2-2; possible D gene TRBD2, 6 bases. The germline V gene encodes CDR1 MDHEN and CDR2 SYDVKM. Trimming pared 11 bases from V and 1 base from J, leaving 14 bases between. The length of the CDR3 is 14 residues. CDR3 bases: TGTGCCGTCCCCCGGCGGGGGAACACCGGGGAGCTGTTTTTT. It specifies CAVPRRGNTGELFF.

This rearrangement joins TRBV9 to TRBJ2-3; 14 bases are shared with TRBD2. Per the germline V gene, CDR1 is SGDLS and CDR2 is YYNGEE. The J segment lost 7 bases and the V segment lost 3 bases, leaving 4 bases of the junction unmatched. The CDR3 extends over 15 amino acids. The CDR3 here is CASSAGTSGGHTQYF. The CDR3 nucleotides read TGTGCCAGCAGCGCAGGGACTAGCGGGGGTCATACGCAGTATTTT.

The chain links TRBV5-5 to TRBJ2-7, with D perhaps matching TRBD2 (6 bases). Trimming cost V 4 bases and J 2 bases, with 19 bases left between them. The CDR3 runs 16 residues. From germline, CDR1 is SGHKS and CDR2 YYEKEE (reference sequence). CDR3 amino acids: CASSPTPGLGTYEQYF. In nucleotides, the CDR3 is TGTGCCAGCAGCCCCACCCCGGGACTGGGAACCTACGAGCAGTACTTC.

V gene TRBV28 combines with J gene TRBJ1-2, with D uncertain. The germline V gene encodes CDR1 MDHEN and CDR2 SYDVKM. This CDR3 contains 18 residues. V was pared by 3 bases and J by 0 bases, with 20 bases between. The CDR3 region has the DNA TGTGCCAGCAGTTTTGCCCTCGGCGGGAATGGAGCTAACTATGGCTACACCTTC. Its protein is CASSFALGGNGANYGYTF.

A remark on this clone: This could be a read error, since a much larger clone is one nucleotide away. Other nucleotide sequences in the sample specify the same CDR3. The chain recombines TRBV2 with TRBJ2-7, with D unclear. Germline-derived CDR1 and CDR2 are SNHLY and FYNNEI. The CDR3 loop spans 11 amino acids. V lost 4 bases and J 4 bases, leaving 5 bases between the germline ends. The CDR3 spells CASSGRYEQYF. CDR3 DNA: TGTGCCAGCAGTGGCAGATACGAGCAGTACTTC. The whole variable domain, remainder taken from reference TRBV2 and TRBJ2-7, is EPEVTQTPSHQVTQMGQEVILRCVPISNHLYFYWYRQILGQKVEFLVSFYNNEISEKSEIFDDQFSVERPDGSNFTLKIRSTKLEDSAMYFCASSGRYEQYFGPGTRLTVT.

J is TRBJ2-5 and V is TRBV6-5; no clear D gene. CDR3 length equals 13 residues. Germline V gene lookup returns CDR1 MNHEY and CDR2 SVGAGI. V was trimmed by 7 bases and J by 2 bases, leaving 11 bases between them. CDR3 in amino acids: CASTRLVQETQYF. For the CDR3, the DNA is TGTGCCAGCACCCGACTGGTACAAGAGACCCAGTACTTC.

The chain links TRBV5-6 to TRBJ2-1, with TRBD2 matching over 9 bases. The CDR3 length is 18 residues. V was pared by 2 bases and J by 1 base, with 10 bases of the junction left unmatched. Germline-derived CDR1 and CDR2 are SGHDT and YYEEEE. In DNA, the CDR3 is TGTGCCAGCAGCTTTTGGTCCGGAAGCGGGAGGTCCTACAATGAGCAGTTCTTC. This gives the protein CASSFWSGSGRSYNEQFF.

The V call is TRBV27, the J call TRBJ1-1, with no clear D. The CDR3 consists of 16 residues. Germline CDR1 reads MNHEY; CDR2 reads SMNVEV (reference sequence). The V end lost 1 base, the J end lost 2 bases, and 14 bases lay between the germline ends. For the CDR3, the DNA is TGTGCCAGCAGTTTATTTAGATCCGTGGGCAACACTGAAGCTTTCTTT. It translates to CASSLFRSVGNTEAFF.

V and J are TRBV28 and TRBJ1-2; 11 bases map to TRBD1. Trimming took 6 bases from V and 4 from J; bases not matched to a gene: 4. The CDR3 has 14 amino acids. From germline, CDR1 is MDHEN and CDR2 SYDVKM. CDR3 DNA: TGTGCCAGCAGGGGACAGGGGGGCTCCTATGGCTACACCTTC. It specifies CASRGQGGSYGYTF.

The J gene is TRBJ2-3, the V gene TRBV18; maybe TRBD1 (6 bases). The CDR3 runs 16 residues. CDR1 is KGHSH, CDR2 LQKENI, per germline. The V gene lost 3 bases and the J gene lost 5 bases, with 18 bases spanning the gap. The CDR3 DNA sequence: TGTGCCAGCTCACCGAGCCCAGGGGTTTGGGGAGATACGCAGTATTTT. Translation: CASSPSPGVWGDTQYF. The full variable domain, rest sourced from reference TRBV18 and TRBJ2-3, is NAGVMQNPRHLVRRRGQEARLRCSPMKGHSHVYWYRQLPEEGLKFMVYLQKENIIDESGMPKERFSAEFPKEGPSILRIQQVVRGDSAAYFCASSPSPGVWGDTQYFGPGTRLTVL.

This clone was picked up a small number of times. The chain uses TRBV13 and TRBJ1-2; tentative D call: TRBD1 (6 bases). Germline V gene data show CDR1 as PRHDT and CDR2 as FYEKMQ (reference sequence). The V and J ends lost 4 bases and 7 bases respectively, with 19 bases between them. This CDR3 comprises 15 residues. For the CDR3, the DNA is TGTGCCAGCAGCTCCGACAGGCGCCTTGGTAGTGGCTACACCTTC. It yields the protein CASSSDRRLGSGYTF.

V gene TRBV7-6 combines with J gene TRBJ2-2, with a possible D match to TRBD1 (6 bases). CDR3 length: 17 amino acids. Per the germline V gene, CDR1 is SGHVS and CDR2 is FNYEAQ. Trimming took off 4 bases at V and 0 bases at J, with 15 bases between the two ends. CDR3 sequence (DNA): TGTGCCAGCAGCTCGCCCCTGGACAGATCGAACACCGGGGAGCTGTTTTTT. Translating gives CASSSPLDRSNTGELFF.

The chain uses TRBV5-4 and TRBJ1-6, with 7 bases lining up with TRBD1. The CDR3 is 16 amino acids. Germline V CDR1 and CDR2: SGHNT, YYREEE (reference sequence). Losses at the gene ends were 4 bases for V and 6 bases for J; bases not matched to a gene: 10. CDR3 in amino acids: CASSPGGTWRNSPLHF. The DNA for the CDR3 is TGTGCCAGCAGCCCAGGGGGAACATGGCGTAATTCACCCCTCCACTTT.

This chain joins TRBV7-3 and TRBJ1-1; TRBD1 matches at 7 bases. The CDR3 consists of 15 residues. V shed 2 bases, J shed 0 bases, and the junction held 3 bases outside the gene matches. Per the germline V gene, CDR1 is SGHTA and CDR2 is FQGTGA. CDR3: CASSLHGTVNTEAFF. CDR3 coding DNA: TGTGCCAGCAGCTTACACGGGACAGTGAACACTGAAGCTTTCTTT.

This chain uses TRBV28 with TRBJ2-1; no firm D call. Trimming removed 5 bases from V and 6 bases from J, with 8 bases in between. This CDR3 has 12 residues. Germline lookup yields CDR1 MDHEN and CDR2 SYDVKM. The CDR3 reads CASSPLGNEQFF. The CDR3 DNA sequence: TGTGCCAGCAGTCCCCTAGGCAATGAGCAGTTCTTC.

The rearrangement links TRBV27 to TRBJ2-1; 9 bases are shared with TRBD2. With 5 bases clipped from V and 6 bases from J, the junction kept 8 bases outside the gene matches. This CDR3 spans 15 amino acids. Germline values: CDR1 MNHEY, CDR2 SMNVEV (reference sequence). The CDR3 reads CASSLPAGGSNEQFF. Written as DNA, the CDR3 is TGTGCCAGCAGTCTCCCAGCGGGAGGTTCCAATGAGCAGTTCTTC.

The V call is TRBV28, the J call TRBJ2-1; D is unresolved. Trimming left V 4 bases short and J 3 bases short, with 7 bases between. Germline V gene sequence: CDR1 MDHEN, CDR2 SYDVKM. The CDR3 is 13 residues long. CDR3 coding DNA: TGTGCCAGCAGTTCACGACACTACAATGAGCAGTTCTTC. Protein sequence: CASSSRHYNEQFF.

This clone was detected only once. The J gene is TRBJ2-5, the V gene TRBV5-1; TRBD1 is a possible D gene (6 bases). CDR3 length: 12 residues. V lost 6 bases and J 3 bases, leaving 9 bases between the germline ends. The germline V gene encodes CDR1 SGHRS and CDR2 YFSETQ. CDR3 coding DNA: TGCGCCAGCACCGCAGGGGAAGAGACCCAGTACTTC. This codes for CASTAGEETQYF.

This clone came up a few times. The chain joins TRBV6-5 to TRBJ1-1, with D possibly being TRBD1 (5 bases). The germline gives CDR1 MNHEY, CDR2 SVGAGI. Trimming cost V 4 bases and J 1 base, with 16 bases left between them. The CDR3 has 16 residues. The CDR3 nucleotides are TGTGCCAGCAGTTTTTATCCGGGACTCGGGAACACTGAAGCTTTCTTT. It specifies CASSFYPGLGNTEAFF.

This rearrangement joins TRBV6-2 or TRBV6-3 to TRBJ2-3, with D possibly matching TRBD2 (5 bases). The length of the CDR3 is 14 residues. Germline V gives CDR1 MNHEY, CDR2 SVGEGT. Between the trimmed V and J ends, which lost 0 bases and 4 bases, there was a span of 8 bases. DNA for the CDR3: TGTGCCAGCAGTTACTCATTGGACTCAGATACGCAGTATTTT. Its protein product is CASSYSLDSDTQYF.

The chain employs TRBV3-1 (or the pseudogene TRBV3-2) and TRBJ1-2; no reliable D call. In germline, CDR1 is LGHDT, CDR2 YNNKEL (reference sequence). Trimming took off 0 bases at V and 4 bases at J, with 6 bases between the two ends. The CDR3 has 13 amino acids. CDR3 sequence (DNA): TGTGCCAGCAGCCAAGAAGAGATCTATGGCTACACCTTC. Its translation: CASSQEEIYGYTF.

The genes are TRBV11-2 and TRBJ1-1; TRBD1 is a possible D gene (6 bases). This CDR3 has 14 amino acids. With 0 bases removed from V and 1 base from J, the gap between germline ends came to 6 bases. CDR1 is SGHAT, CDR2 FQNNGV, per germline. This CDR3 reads CASSLEGGNTEAFF. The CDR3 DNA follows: TGTGCCAGCAGCTTAGAAGGGGGGAACACTGAAGCTTTCTTT.